The rows below give T cell receptor beta chains drawn from one sample of a study of blood T cell repertoires in COVID-19. Using immunoSEQ multiplex PCR, the repertoire was profiled, and TCRdb retains in-frame clones only, with some absent. The data hold about 50,000 clones, with 85% to 90% observed a single time. The specimen sequenced was peripheral blood. The origin of the receptors is a woman between 55 and 75 years old with acute or convalescent COVID-19. CDR3s include the opening cysteine and the closing phenylalanine or tryptophan. D genes are given only for firm matches. Clone size is not always given. Where it is, it says once, few, many or a class for expanded clones.

TRBJ2-3,TRBV5-4,NA,NA,CASSFLTRTDTQYF,TGTGCCAGCAGCTTCTTGACTCGAACAGATACGCAGTATTTT
TRBJ2-7,TRBV5-5,TRBD2,NA,CASSVATSGNYEQYF,TGTGCCAGCAGCGTTGCGACTAGCGGGAACTACGAGCAGTACTTC
TRBJ1-4,TRBV25-1,NA,NA,CASSDWGGAGEKLFF,TGTGCCAGCAGTGATTGGGGAGGGGCCGGTGAAAAACTGTTTTTT
TRBJ1-2,TRBV5-1,TRBD1,NA,CASSETGLGYGYTF,TGCGCCAGCAGCGAGACAGGGCTAGGCTATGGCTACACCTTC
TRBJ1-5,TRBV10-3,NA,medium-sized,CAISEQTGNSNQPQHF,TGTGCCATCAGTGAGCAAACAGGGAATAGCAATCAGCCCCAGCATTTT
TRBJ1-1,TRBV11-2,NA,NA,CASSLDAQGFSNTEAFF,TGTGCCAGCAGCTTAGACGCGCAGGGTTTCTCGAACACTGAAGCTTTCTTT
TRBJ1-2,TRBV6-5,TRBD1,NA,CASSPRGNYGYTF,TGTGCCAGCAGTCCCAGGGGGAACTATGGCTACACCTTC
TRBJ2-1,TRBV3-1/TRBV3-2,NA,NA,CASSHEGFEQFF,TGTGCCAGCAGCCATGAGGGATTTGAGCAGTTCTTC
TRBJ2-3,TRBV5-4,TRBD2,NA,CASSPGLAASTDTQYF,TGTGCCAGCAGCCCCGGACTAGCGGCTAGCACAGATACGCAGTATTTT
TRBJ2-2,TRBV9,TRBD2,NA,CASSVGGVNTGELFF,TGTGCCAGCAGCGTTGGGGGGGTAAACACCGGGGAGCTGTTTTTT
TRBJ1-1,TRBV29-1,NA,NA,CSAKPLQGFGNTEAFF,TGCAGCGCCAAACCGCTTCAGGGATTCGGGAACACTGAAGCTTTCTTT
TRBJ2-7,TRBV5-1,TRBD2,NA,CASSLEASGQYEQYF,TGCGCCAGCAGCTTGGAGGCTAGCGGGCAATACGAGCAGTACTTC
TRBJ1-4,TRBV7-6,NA,NA,CASRGLPAANEKLFF,TGTGCCAGCAGAGGCTTGCCTGCGGCTAATGAAAAACTGTTTTTT
TRBJ2-5,TRBV3-1/TRBV3-2,NA,NA,CASSLQRAVETQYF,TGTGCCAGCAGCCTCCAGAGGGCTGTTGAGACCCAGTACTTC
TRBJ2-2,TRBV2,TRBD2,NA,CASSERSGRAAGELFF,TGTGCCAGCAGTGAACGCAGCGGGAGGGCCGCGGGGGAGCTGTTTTTT
TRBJ2-2,TRBV23-1,TRBD1,NA,CASSLGQMNTGELFF,TGCGCCAGCAGCTTGGGACAGATGAACACCGGGGAGCTGTTTTTT
TRBJ2-5,TRBV2,NA,NA,CASNPRGGEETQYF,TGTGCCAGCAACCCTCGTGGTGGAGAAGAGACCCAGTACTTC
TRBJ2-2,TRBV18,TRBD1,NA,CASSLSGTGRTGELFF,TGTGCCAGCTCACTCTCCGGGACAGGGCGGACCGGGGAGCTGTTTTTT
TRBJ1-1,TRBV2,NA,once,CASSEARGALNTEAFF,TGTGCCAGCAGTGAAGCGCGGGGAGCCTTGAACACTGAAGCTTTCTTT
TRBJ2-7,TRBV27,NA,NA,CASSSGGNSYEQYF,TGTGCCAGCAGTTCCGGAGGGAACTCCTACGAGCAGTACTTC
TRBJ2-2,TRBV23-1,TRBD2,NA,CASYTPPRSGGNTGELFF,TGCGCCAGCTACACGCCCCCCCGGTCGGGGGGGAACACCGGGGAGCTGTTTTTT
TRBJ2-2,TRBV2,NA,NA,CAATVGSSTGELFF,TGTGCCGCAACGGTCGGGAGTAGCACCGGGGAGCTGTTTTTT
TRBJ2-1,TRBV14,NA,NA,CASSLRGGGLYNEQFF,TGTGCCAGCAGCCTCCGAGGGGGAGGGCTATACAATGAGCAGTTCTTC
TRBJ2-5,TRBV4-2,TRBD2,NA,CASSNMGGIEKETQYF,TGTGCCAGCAGCAATATGGGGGGGATTGAGAAAGAGACCCAGTACTTC
TRBJ2-1,TRBV24-1,NA,NA,CATAGTHTSEQFF,TGTGCCACCGCCGGGACTCACACGAGTGAGCAGTTCTTC